These 3 T cell receptor beta chains originate from one sample sequenced in a study of shared clonotypes between healthy human individuals. Data came from immunoSEQ multiplex PCR; TCRdb stores just in-frame clones and leaves some out. The sample holds about 2.4 million clones; over 85% are singletons and the top ten take 0.36%. Sequencing was performed on naive CD4+ T cells from PBMCs. Subset meaning: CD45RA+ positively selected. The origin of the receptors is a man in his late teens or twenties in good health. Some clones in this sample may be carry-over from other donors' samples.

The CDR3 is CAWSGTNNEKLFF. The CDR3 bases are TGTGCCTGGAGTGGAACCAATAATGAAAAACTGTTTTTT. The V and J genes are TRBV30 and TRBJ1-4; D gene ambiguous. From germline, CDR1 is GTSNPN and CDR2 SVGIG (reference sequence). The CDR3 spans 13 residues. Between the trimmed V and J ends, which lost 1 base and 4 bases, there was a span of 7 bases.

In nucleotides, the CDR3 is TGTGCCAGCTCACCAGGGCGGGGGCCCGGCGAGCAGTACTTC. It codes for CASSPGRGPGEQYF. The V call is TRBV18, the J call TRBJ2-7; possibly TRBD2 for D (7 bases). Germline values: CDR1 KGHSH, CDR2 LQKENI. V was trimmed by 2 bases and J by 6 bases, leaving 14 bases between them. The CDR3 runs to 14 residues.

The chain couples TRBV7-2 to TRBJ1-1, with D hard to call. This CDR3 has 11 residues. Germline CDR1 reads SGHTA; CDR2 reads FQGNSA. V gave up 0 bases and J gave up 8 bases, with 4 bases separating them. CDR3 DNA: TGTGCCAGCAGCTTAGCGCCCGAAGCTTTCTTT. Encoded protein: CASSLAPEAFF. Using reference TRBV7-2 and TRBJ1-1 for the parts outside the CDR3, the full variable domain is GAGVSQSPSNKVTEKGKDVELRCDPISGHTALYWYRQSLGQGLEFLIYFQGNSAPDKSGLPSDRFSAERTGGSVSTLTIQRTQQEDSAVYLCASSLAPEAFFGQGTRLTVV.